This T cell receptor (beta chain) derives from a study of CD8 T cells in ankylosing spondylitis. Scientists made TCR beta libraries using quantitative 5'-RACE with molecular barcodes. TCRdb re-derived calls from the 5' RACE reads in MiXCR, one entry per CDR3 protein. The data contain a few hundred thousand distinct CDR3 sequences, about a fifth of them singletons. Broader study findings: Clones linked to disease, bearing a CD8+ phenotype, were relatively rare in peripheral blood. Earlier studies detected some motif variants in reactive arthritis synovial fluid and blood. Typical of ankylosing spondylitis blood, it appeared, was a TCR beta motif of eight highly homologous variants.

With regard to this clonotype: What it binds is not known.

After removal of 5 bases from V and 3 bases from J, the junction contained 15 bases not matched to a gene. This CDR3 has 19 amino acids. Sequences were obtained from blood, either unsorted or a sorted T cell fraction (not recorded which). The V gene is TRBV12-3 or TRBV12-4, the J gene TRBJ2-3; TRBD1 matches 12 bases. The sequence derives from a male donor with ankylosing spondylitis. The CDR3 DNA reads TGTGCCAGCAGTCCCGCCGGGACAGGGGGCGCGTTCCGTACAGATACGCAGTATTTT. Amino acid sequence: CASSPAGTGGAFRTDTQYF.